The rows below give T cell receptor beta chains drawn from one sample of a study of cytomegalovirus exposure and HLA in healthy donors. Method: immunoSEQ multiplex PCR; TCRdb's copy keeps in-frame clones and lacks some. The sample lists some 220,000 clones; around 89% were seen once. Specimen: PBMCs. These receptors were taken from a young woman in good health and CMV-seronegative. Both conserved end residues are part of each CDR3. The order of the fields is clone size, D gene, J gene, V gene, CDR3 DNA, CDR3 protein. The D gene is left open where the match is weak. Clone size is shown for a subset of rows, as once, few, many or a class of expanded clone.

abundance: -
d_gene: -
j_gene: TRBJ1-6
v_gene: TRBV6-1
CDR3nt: TGTGCCAGCAGTGACGCCAGGGGTACCTCACTGTCACCCCTCCACTTT
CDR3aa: CASSDARGTSLSPLHF

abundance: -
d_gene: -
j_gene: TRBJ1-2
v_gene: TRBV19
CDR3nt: TGTGCCGCCAAAGATCGGACAGACTATGGCTACACCTTC
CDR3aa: CAAKDRTDYGYTF

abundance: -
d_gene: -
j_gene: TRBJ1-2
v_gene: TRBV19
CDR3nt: TGTGCCAGTAGTATAGATCCAGGGGCTAACTATGGCTACACCTTC
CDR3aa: CASSIDPGANYGYTF

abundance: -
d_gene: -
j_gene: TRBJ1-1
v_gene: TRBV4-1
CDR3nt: TGCGCCAGCAGCCAAGCCTTAGGACACCAGAACACTGAAGCTTTCTTT
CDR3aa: CASSQALGHQNTEAFF

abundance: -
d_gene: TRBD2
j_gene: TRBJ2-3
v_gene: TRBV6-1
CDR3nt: TGTGCCAGCAGTGAAGACCCACTAGCGGGGGGTACGCAGTATTTT
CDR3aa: CASSEDPLAGGTQYF

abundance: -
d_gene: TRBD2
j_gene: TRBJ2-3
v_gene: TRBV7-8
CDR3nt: TGTGCCAGCAGCCGACTCCGGACTAGCGGGGGGAAAGACCCTAGCACAGATACGCAGTATTTT
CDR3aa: CASSRLRTSGGKDPSTDTQYF

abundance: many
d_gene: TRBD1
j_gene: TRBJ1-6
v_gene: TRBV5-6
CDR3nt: TGTGCCAGCAGCTGGGGGACAGGGGAATATTCACCCCTCCACTTT
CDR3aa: CASSWGTGEYSPLHF

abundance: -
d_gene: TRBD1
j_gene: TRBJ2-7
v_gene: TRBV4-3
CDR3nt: TGCGCCAGCAGCCAAGACTTCGGACAGGGGGACGAGCAGTACTTC
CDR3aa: CASSQDFGQGDEQYF

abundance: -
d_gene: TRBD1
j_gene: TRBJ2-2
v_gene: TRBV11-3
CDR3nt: TGTGCCAGCACAACCCACCGGGACAGGGGTATTACCGGGGAGCTGTTTTTT
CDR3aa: CASTTHRDRGITGELFF

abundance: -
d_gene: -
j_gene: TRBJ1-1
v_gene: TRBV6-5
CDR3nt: TGTGCCAGCAGTTACGCGCTGAACACTGAAGCTTTCTTT
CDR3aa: CASSYALNTEAFF

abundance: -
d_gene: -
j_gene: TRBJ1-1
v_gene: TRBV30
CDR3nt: TGTGCCTGGAGTAGGGACACCGTGGGGGCTTTCTTT
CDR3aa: CAWSRDTVGAFF

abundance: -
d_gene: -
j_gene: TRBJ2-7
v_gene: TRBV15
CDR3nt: TGTGCCACCAGCAGAGATTTGGCAGGCACCTACGAGCAGTACTTC
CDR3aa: CATSRDLAGTYEQYF

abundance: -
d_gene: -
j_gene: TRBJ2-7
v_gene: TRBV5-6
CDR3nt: TGTGCCAGCAGCGGGGACTTCTACGAGCAGTACTTC
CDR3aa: CASSGDFYEQYF

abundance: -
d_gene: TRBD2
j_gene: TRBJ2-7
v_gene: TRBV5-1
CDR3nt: TGCGCCAGCAGCTGGGGACTAGCGGGGGCCCCCTACGAGCAGTACTTC
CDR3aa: CASSWGLAGAPYEQYF

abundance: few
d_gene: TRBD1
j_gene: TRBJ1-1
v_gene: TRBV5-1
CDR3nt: TGCGCCAGCAGCCCCGACAGGGCGAACACTGAAGCTTTCTTT
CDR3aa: CASSPDRANTEAFF

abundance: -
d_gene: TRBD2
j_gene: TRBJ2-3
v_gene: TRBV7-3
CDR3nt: TGTGCCAGCAGCTTGGGGGGACTAGCGGGTGCTGTTGATACGCAGTATTTT
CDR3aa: CASSLGGLAGAVDTQYF

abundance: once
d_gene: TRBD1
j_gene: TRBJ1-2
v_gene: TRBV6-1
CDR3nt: TGTGCCAGCAGTGAAGCGACAGGGCGCTATGGCTACACCTTC
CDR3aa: CASSEATGRYGYTF

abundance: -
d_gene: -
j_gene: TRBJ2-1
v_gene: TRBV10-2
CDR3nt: TGCGCCAGCAGGATGGGGCGAAGCTCCTACAATGAGCAGTTCTTC
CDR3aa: CASRMGRSSYNEQFF

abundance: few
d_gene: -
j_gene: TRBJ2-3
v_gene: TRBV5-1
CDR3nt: TGCGCCAGCAGCTTGGGTGGAGGCACTAGCACAGATACGCAGTATTTT
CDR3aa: CASSLGGGTSTDTQYF

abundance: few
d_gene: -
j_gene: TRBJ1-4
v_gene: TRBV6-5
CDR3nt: TGTGCCAGCAGCCCCGACAGTTCTAATGAAAAACTGTTTTTT
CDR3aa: CASSPDSSNEKLFF

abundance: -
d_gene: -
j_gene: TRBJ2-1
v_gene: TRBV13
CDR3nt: TGTGCCAGCAGTTCAGGTTCACTGAGCAATGAGCAGTTCTTC
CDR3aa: CASSSGSLSNEQFF

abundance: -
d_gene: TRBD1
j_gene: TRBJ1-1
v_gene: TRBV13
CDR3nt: TGTGCCAGCAGCTCCTTGACAGGGAGTACTGAAGCTTTCTTT
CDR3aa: CASSSLTGSTEAFF

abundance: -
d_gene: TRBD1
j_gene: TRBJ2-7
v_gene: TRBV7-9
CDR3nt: TGTGCCAGCAGCCCGGGACAGAGCCCCTACGAGCAGTACTTC
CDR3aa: CASSPGQSPYEQYF

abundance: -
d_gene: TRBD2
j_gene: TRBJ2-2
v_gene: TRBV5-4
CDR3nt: TGTGCCAGCAGCTCTAGCGGGGGCTACATTACCGGGGAGCTGTTTTTT
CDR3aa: CASSSSGGYITGELFF

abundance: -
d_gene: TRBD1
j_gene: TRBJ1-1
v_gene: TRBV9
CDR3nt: TGTGCCAGCAGCGCTACAGGGGCGAGCACTGAAGCTTTCTTT
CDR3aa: CASSATGASTEAFF

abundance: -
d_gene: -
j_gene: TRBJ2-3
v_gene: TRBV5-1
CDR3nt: TGCGCCAGCAGCTTGTCGCAGGGTACAGATACGCAGTATTTT
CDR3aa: CASSLSQGTDTQYF

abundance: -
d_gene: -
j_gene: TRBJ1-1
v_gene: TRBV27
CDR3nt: TGTGCCAGCAGTCCCCAGCCAGGGGACACTGAAGCTTTCTTT
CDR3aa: CASSPQPGDTEAFF

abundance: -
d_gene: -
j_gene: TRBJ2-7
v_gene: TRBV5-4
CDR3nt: TGTGCCAGCAGCCGGACGGGAACCTACGAGCAGTACTTC
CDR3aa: CASSRTGTYEQYF

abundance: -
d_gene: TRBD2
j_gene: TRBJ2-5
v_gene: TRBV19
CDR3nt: TGTGCCAGTAGTATCTTTCGGAGGACTAGCAGTAACCAAGAGACCCAGTACTTC
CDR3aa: CASSIFRRTSSNQETQYF

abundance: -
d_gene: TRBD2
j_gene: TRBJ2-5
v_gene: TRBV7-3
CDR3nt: TGTGCCAGCAGTCCACACGCTAGCGGGAAAGAGACCCAGTACTTC
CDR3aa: CASSPHASGKETQYF

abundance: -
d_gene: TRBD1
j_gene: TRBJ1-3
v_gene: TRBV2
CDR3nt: TGTGCCAGCAGTGGCTCCGGTACAGGGGCGGACACCATATATTTT
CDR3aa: CASSGSGTGADTIYF

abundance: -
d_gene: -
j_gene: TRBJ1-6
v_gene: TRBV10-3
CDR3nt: TGTGCCATCAGGCAGAATTATAATTCACCCCTCCACTTT
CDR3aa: CAIRQNYNSPLHF

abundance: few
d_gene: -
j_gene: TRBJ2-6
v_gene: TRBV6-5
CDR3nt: TGTGCCAGCAGTGTTCAGGGTTCTGGGGCCAACGTCCTGACTTTC
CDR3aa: CASSVQGSGANVLTF

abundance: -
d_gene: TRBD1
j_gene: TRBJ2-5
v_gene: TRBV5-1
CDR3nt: TGCGCCAGCAGCTCACGGACAGGGGCAGAGACCCAGTACTTC
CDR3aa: CASSSRTGAETQYF

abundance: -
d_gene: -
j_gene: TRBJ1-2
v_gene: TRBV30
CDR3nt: TGTGCCTGGAGTGTAGTCGGCTATGGCTACACCTTC
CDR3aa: CAWSVVGYGYTF

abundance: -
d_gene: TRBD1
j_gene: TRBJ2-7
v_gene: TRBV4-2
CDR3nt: TGTGCCAGCAGCCAAAACGAGAGGACAGGGAAGGCGTACTACGAGCAGTACTTC
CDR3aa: CASSQNERTGKAYYEQYF

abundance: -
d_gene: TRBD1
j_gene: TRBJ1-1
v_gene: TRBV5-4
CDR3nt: TGTGCCAGCAGCTTGGCTTTGGGACAGCGGGACACTGAAGCTTTCTTT
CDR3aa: CASSLALGQRDTEAFF

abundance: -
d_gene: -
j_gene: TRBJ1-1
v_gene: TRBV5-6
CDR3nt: TGTGCCAGCAGCAGACCCCCGGGCGGAGGGACCGTTAACACTGAAGCTTTCTTT
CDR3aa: CASSRPPGGGTVNTEAFF

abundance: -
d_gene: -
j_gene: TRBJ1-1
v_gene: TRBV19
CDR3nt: TGTGCCAGTATTACAGGTATGAACACTGAAGCTTTCTTT
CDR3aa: CASITGMNTEAFF

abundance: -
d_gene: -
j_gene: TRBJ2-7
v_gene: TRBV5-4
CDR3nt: TGTGCCAGCAGCTTGGCCGAGTGGTCCGAGCAGTACTTC
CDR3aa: CASSLAEWSEQYF

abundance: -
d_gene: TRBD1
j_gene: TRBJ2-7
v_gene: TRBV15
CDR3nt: TGTGCCACCAGCATGGACAGGGCGTCCCCTTCGTCCTACGAGCAGTACTTC
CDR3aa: CATSMDRASPSSYEQYF

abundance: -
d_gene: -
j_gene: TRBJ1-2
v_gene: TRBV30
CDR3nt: TGTGCCTGGAGTGTAGCTGGCATCTCCAAGAGGGGCTACACCTTC
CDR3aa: CAWSVAGISKRGYTF

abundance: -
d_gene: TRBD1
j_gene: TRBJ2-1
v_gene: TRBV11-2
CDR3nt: TGTGCCAGCAGCCTGGGACAGGGGGTATACAATGAGCAGTTCTTC
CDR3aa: CASSLGQGVYNEQFF

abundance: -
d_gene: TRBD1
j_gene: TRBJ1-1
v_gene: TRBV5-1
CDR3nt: TGCGCCAGCAGCCCCCCTGGGGCAGGGGGGAATGAAGCTTTCTTT
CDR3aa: CASSPPGAGGNEAFF

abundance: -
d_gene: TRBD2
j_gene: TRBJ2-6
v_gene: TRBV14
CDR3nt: TGTGCCAGCAGCGTACTAGCGGGGGGGCTCTTTGGGGCCAACGTCCTGACTTTC
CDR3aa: CASSVLAGGLFGANVLTF

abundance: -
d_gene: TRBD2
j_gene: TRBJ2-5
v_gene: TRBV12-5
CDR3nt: TGTGCTAGTGGCCCAAGCGGGGGGGCCCAGACCCAGTACTTC
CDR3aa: CASGPSGGAQTQYF

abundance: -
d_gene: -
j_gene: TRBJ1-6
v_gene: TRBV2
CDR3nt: TGTGCCAGCAATCGCCAGGGCGAGTCACCCCTCCACTTT
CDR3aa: CASNRQGESPLHF

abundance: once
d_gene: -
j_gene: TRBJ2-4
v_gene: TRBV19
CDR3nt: TGTGCCTCCGATGGGGGGAACAAAAACATTCAGTACTTC
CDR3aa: CASDGGNKNIQYF

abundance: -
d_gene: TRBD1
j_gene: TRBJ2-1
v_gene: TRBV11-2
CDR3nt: TGTGCCAGCAGCCACGGGACAGACAATGAGCAGTTCTTC
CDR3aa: CASSHGTDNEQFF

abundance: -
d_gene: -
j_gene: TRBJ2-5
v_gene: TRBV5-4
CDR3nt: TGTGCCAGCAGCTTGGCCAGGGGTGAAGAGACCCAGTACTTC
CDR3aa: CASSLARGEETQYF

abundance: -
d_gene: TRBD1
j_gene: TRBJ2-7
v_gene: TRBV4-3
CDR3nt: TGCGCCAGCAGCCTCAGCGGTAACAGGGGCGAGCAGTACTTC
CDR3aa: CASSLSGNRGEQYF

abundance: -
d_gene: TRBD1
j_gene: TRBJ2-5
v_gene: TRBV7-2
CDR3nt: TGTGCCAGCAGCTCATCGGACAGGGCCCGGGGCGAGACCCAGTACTTC
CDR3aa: CASSSSDRARGETQYF

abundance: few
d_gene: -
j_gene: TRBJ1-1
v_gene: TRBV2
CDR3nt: TGTGCCAGCGGACGGGAGGCTGAAGCTTTCTTT
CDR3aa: CASGREAEAFF

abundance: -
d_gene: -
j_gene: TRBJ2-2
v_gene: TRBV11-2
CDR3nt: TGTGCCAGCAGCTTCCCCTTTTTGGACAGAAAGAACACCGGGGAGCTGTTTTTT
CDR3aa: CASSFPFLDRKNTGELFF

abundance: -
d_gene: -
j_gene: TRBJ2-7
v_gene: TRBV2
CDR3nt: TGTGCCAGCAGGAGGGAATACGAGCAGTACTTC
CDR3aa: CASRREYEQYF

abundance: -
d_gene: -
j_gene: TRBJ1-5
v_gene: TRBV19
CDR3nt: TGTGCCAGTACCTCACAGGGATATAGCAATCAGCCCCAGCATTTT
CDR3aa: CASTSQGYSNQPQHF

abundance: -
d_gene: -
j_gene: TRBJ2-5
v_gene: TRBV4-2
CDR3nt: TGTGCCAGCAGCCAAGATCGAGGCGCGGAGACCCAGTACTTC
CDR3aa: CASSQDRGAETQYF